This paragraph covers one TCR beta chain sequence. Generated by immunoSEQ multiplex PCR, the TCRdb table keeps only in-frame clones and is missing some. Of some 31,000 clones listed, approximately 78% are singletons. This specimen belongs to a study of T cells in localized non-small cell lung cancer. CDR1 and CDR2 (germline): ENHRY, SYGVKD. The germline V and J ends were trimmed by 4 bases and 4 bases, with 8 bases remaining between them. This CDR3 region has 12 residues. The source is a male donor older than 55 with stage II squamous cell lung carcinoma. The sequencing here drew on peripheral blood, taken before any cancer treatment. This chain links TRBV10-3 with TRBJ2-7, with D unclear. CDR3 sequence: CAISVTLYEQYF. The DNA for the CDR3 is TGTGCCATCAGTGTGACACTTTACGAGCAGTACTTC.